The 28 T cell receptor beta chains below all came from one sample that was sequenced in a study of T cells in Graves' hyperthyroidism and ophthalmopathy. Amplified TCR beta CDR3 regions derived from RNA transcripts. The study used the HTBI primer set for a first-round RT-PCR of the TCR CDR3. Each CDR3 protein is one row after TCRdb ran MiXCR on the multiplex PCR reads. Here the sample spans some 320,000 distinct CDR3 sequences, around 13% being singletons. Sequenced sample: blood. The receptors derive from a woman in her thirties or forties with Graves' ophthalmopathy.

This clonotype was seen repeatedly, ten times or more. The chain joins TRBV11-2 to TRBJ1-1; 7 bases are shared with TRBD1. Trimming cost V 0 bases and J 3 bases; bases outside gene matches: 16. The CDR3 extends over 19 amino acids. From germline, CDR1 is SGHAT and CDR2 FQNNGV. In nucleotides, the CDR3 is TGTGCCAGCAGCTTAGATCCCAACCGCCGGGACAGACAAGACACTGAAGCTTTCTTT. Its protein product is CASSLDPNRRDRQDTEAFF. The variable domain in full, with the rest retrieved from reference TRBV11-2 and TRBJ1-1, is EAGVAQSPRYKIIEKRQSVAFWCNPISGHATLYWYQQILGQGPKLLIQFQNNGVVDDSQLPKDRFSAERLKGVDSTLKIQPAKLEDSAVYLCASSLDPNRRDRQDTEAFFGQGTRLTVV.

This clonotype was seen repeatedly, ten times or more. The rearrangement joins TRBV7-8 to TRBJ2-3; tentatively, D is TRBD1 (5 bases). Germline CDR1 and CDR2: SGHVS and FQNEAQ. V lost 2 bases to trimming and J lost 0 bases, with 18 bases between them. This CDR3 spans 18 amino acids. The CDR3 region is CASSLQSNRRTSTDTQYF. The CDR3 DNA reads as TGTGCCAGCAGCTTACAGAGTAACAGGAGAACTAGCACAGATACGCAGTATTTT.

This clonotype was recorded many times. The chain uses TRBV3-1 and TRBJ2-3, with D perhaps matching TRBD1 (6 bases). This CDR3 contains 15 residues. V lost 0 bases, J lost 7 bases, and 14 bases lay in between. CDR1 is LGHDT, CDR2 YNNKEL, per germline (reference sequence). The CDR3 here is CASSQDGGGFNTQYF. In nucleotides, the CDR3 is TGTGCCAGCAGCCAAGATGGTGGGGGCTTCAATACGCAGTATTTT.

This clonotype was seen a few times. This chain joins TRBV14 and TRBJ1-4; maybe TRBD1 (5 bases). From germline, CDR1 is SGHDN and CDR2 FVKESK. Trimming stripped 5 bases from V and 11 bases from J, with 12 bases between. The CDR3 runs 12 residues. The CDR3 bases are TGTGCCAGCAGCTCAGAGTGGGGGAAACTGTTTTTT. This codes for CASSSEWGKLFF.

This clonotype has a handful of counts. The chain joins TRBV28 to TRBJ1-5; perhaps TRBD1 as D (6 bases). V was cut by 5 bases and J by 2 bases, with 13 bases left in between. CDR1 and CDR2 (germline): MDHEN, SYDVKM. CDR3 size: 15 residues. CDR3 DNA sequence: TGTGCCAGCAGTCCTGGGGGCGTCGGCAATCAGCCCCAGCATTTT. Residues: CASSPGGVGNQPQHF.

There are many counts of this clonotype. Its ends do not fully match the called genes, so a read error is possible. The chain is built from TRBV20-1 and TRBJ1-1, with no clear D. This CDR3 comprises 13 residues. Germline assignment: CDR1 DFQATT and CDR2 SNEGSKA (reference sequence). CDR3 region: CSARDRMNTEAFF. The CDR3 DNA reads as TGCAGTGCGAGAGACCGAATGAACACTGAAGCTTTCTTT.

This clonotype was counted between two and nine times. The rearrangement uses TRBV6-1 and TRBJ2-2; D assignment may be TRBD1 or TRBD2 (5 bases each). Trimming removed 4 bases at V and 6 bases at J, with 12 bases between. The CDR3 is 14 residues long. Germline V lookup: CDR1 MNHNS, CDR2 SASEGT. The CDR3 here is CASSALGTAGELFF. CDR3 in DNA: TGTGCCAGCAGTGCCCTGGGGACGGCCGGGGAGCTGTTTTTT.

This clonotype occurred many times. This chain joins TRBV14 and TRBJ2-3, with D possibly TRBD2 on 6 matching bases. The germline gives CDR1 SGHDN, CDR2 FVKESK. The V end lost 1 base, the J end lost 3 bases, and 14 bases lay between the germline ends. The CDR3 spans 16 residues. The CDR3 region has the DNA TGTGCCAGCAGCCAAGGCATGACTAGGGCGACAGATACGCAGTATTTT. This translates into CASSQGMTRATDTQYF.

The J gene is TRBJ2-5, the V gene TRBV5-5, with D perhaps TRBD2 (7 bases). CDR1 is SGHKS and CDR2 is YYEKEE in the germline V gene (reference sequence). V was pared by 4 bases and J by 4 bases, with 14 bases between. This CDR3 contains 14 residues. The CDR3 sequence: CASSQRGGGETQYF. The CDR3 bases are TGTGCCAGCAGCCAACGCGGGGGCGGAGAGACCCAGTACTTC.

This clonotype was recorded many times. The chain links TRBV6-1 to TRBJ1-6, with 8 bases lining up with TRBD1. The ends lost 6 bases at V and 9 bases at J; junction bases unmatched: 10. Germline CDR1 reads MNHNS; CDR2 reads SASEGT. CDR3 length: 15 residues. The CDR3, as DNA: TGTGCCAGCAGCCACGGACAGGGAATGAGTTCACCCCTCCACTTT. Translating gives CASSHGQGMSSPLHF.

The genes are TRBV5-5 and TRBJ1-3, with 8 positions matching TRBD1. The germline CDR1 and CDR2 sequences are SGHKS and YYEKEE (reference sequence). The CDR3 is made up of 18 amino acids. Trimming took 3 bases from V and 2 from J; bases not matched to a gene: 13. CDR3 loop: CASSWGPRQGAAGNTIYF. For the CDR3, the DNA is TGTGCCAGCAGCTGGGGGCCGAGGCAGGGGGCGGCTGGAAACACCATATATTTT.

This clonotype was seen at least ten times. V is TRBV20-1 and J is TRBJ2-7; D is perhaps TRBD1 (5 bases). Trimming cost V 6 bases and J 1 base, with 10 bases left between them. The CDR3 extends over 12 amino acids. Germline V lookup: CDR1 DFQATT, CDR2 SNEGSKA (reference sequence). The CDR3 spells CSATPGSYEQYF. CDR3 bases: TGCAGTGCCACCCCAGGGTCCTACGAGCAGTACTTC.

This clonotype was seen ten or more times. The V call is TRBV7-8, the J call TRBJ1-1; D is possibly TRBD1 (5 bases). Trimming stripped 5 bases from V and 3 bases from J, with 16 bases between. The CDR3 extends over 15 amino acids. The V gene's germline CDR1 is SGHVS and CDR2 FQNEAQ. CDR3 region: CASSPSRGWDTEAFF. CDR3 nucleotides: TGTGCCAGCAGCCCCAGTCGGGGGTGGGACACTGAAGCTTTCTTT.

This clonotype was recorded at least ten times. V is TRBV18 and J is TRBJ2-7; D is unresolved. Trimming took 6 bases from V and 2 from J, leaving 11 bases between them. Germline values: CDR1 KGHSH, CDR2 LQKENI. CDR3 length: 13 amino acids. CDR3: CASSWRETYEQYF. CDR3 nucleotides: TGTGCCAGCTCCTGGAGAGAGACCTACGAGCAGTACTTC.

V and J are TRBV4-2 and TRBJ2-7; a weak D match, TRBD2 (5 bases). Germline CDR1 and CDR2: LGHNA and YNFKEQ. The CDR3 is 16 residues long. With 1 base removed from V and 4 bases from J, the gap between germline ends came to 17 bases. CDR3 bases: TGTGCCAGCAGCCAAGTCGGCGGGCTGCGGCGATACGAGCAGTACTTC. Encoded protein: CASSQVGGLRRYEQYF.

This clonotype was detected many times. The chain links TRBV3-1 to TRBJ2-1; TRBD2 is a possible D gene (5 bases). The CDR3 is 13 residues long. Trimming stripped 2 bases from V and 12 bases from J, with 14 bases between. The germline CDR1 and CDR2 sequences are LGHDT and YNNKEL (reference sequence). CDR3 DNA sequence: TGTGCCAGCAGCCAACCGTCCCGGGAAGGGCAGTTCTTC. It translates to CASSQPSREGQFF.

The chain joins TRBV7-9 to TRBJ2-7; maybe TRBD1 (6 bases). Looked up from germline, CDR1 is SEHNR and CDR2 is FQNEAQ (reference sequence). The V end lost 5 bases, the J end lost 2 bases, and 13 bases lay between the germline ends. This CDR3 is 14 amino acids long. The CDR3 spells CASSPSGHTYEQYF. The CDR3 DNA reads as TGTGCCAGCAGCCCTTCGGGACACACCTACGAGCAGTACTTC.

The V and J genes are TRBV14 and TRBJ2-1; no firm D call. The CDR3 has 16 amino acids. Trimming stripped 4 bases from V and 2 bases from J, with 15 bases between. Germline V gives CDR1 SGHDN, CDR2 FVKESK. For the CDR3, the DNA is TGTGCCAGCAGCCGATCTTTAACGGCGACCTACAATGAGCAGTTCTTC. It codes for CASSRSLTATYNEQFF.

This chain joins TRBV10-3 and TRBJ1-2, with D possibly matching TRBD1 (6 bases). The CDR3 runs to 13 residues. Germline CDR1 and CDR2: ENHRY and SYGVKD. The V and J ends lost 2 bases and 7 bases respectively, with 11 bases between them. The DNA for the CDR3 is TGTGCCATCAGTGAGGGGGGGGCCCGTGGCTACACCTTC. It translates to CAISEGGARGYTF.

In its sample, this clonotype was seen many times. The chain combines TRBV24-1 with TRBJ1-4; TRBD1 matches at 10 bases. This CDR3 comprises 15 residues. J gave up 7 bases and V 4 bases, and 5 bases lay outside the gene matches. Germline assignment: CDR1 KGHDR and CDR2 SFDVKD. The CDR3 nucleotides are TGTGCCACCAGTGACCCCGGGACAGGGGTTGAAAAACTGTTTTTT. Translated, it gives CATSDPGTGVEKLFF.

This clonotype was observed at least ten times. The chain has TRBV11-2 and TRBJ2-7; 11 bases map to TRBD1. Germline loops: CDR1 SGHAT, CDR2 FQNNGV. The CDR3 consists of 17 residues. V lost 8 bases, J lost 6 bases, and 18 bases stayed unmatched. The CDR3 DNA sequence: TGTGCCAGCTACACCCGGGGACAGGGGGTCCGCTTTGGCGAGCAGTACTTC. This encodes CASYTRGQGVRFGEQYF.

In its sample, this clonotype was seen many times. Germline is not matched at one junction end, which may reflect a read error. V and J are TRBV11-2 and TRBJ2-1; the D gene is possibly TRBD1 (5 bases). The length of the CDR3 is 15 residues. CDR1 is SGHAT, CDR2 FQNNGV, per germline. The DNA of the CDR3 is TGTGCCAGCAGCTTAACGCTCTGGGGCCTCAATGGGCAGTTCTTC. Its translation is CASSLTLWGLNGQFF.

To note about this clonotype: Its ends do not fully match the called genes, so a read error is possible. This chain links TRBV28 with TRBJ2-7; TRBD2 matches 10 bases. CDR1 is MDHEN and CDR2 is SYDVKM in the germline V gene. The CDR3 length is 17 residues. The CDR3 region is CASSSLSSGRPSDEQYF. CDR3 nucleotide sequence: TGTGCCAGCAGTTCCCTAAGTAGCGGGAGGCCCTCCGACGAGCAGTACTTC.

This clonotype was seen more than once but under ten times. The rearrangement links TRBV5-5 to TRBJ1-5, with D perhaps TRBD1 (5 bases). CDR1 is SGHKS, CDR2 YYEKEE, per germline (reference sequence). This CDR3 is 13 amino acids long. V was clipped by 1 base and J by 5 bases, with 7 bases between them. The CDR3 reads CASSLRGYQPQHF. As DNA, the CDR3 is TGTGCCAGCAGCTTGCGGGGGTATCAGCCCCAGCATTTT.

Ten or more counts support this clonotype. The V call is TRBV6-1, the J call TRBJ1-4; weak D call: TRBD1 (5 bases). Germline CDR1 MNHNS, CDR2 SASEGT. V shed 7 bases and J shed 0 bases, with 15 bases lying between them. The CDR3 consists of 16 residues. For the CDR3, the DNA is TGTGCCAGCACCTCCCTACAGGAGTCAACTAATGAAAAACTGTTTTTT. Protein product: CASTSLQESTNEKLFF.

This clonotype was observed a few times. The gene calls are TRBV5-1 and TRBJ1-1; D call uncertain. Germline assignment: CDR1 SGHRS and CDR2 YFSETQ. The CDR3 totals 13 residues. Trimming took off 4 bases at V and 8 bases at J, with 15 bases between the two ends. The CDR3 coding sequence is TGCGCCAGCAGCATGGACGGGAGGAGGGAAGCTTTCTTT. Its protein is CASSMDGRREAFF.

A few counts support this clonotype. V usage is TRBV30 and J usage is TRBJ2-2, with 7 bases identical to TRBD1. The junction had 4 bases not matched to a gene; V was cut back by 0 bases and J by 3 bases. The length of the CDR3 is 15 residues. The germline V gene encodes CDR1 GTSNPN and CDR2 SVGIG (reference sequence). CDR3 region: CAWSVEGAYTGELFF. CDR3 sequence (DNA): TGTGCCTGGAGTGTAGAGGGGGCGTACACCGGGGAGCTGTTTTTT. The whole variable domain, filled in from reference TRBV30 and TRBJ2-2, reads SQTIHQWPATLVQPVGSPLSLECTVEGTSNPNLYWYRQAAGRGLQLLFYSVGIGQISSEVPQNLSASRPQDRQFILSSKKLLLSDSGFYLCAWSVEGAYTGELFFGEGSRLTVL.

This rearrangement joins TRBV28 to TRBJ1-2, with 7 bases matching TRBD1. The CDR3 totals 14 residues. V lost 4 bases and J lost 2; bases outside the gene matches: 4. Per germline, CDR1 MDHEN and CDR2 SYDVKM. The CDR3 coding sequence is TGTGCCAGCAGTTGGGGACAGTTCAACTATGGCTACACCTTC. Protein sequence: CASSWGQFNYGYTF.